Here is one T cell receptor (beta chain) with its context. These data belong to a study of blood T cell repertoires in COVID-19. In the study's own analysis: Reference gene primer amplification gave estimated nucleated cell counts. This table comes from immunoSEQ multiplex PCR, and its TCRdb copy is limited to in-frame clones, with some not included. V, J and clone size reflect that table, while D and trimming were determined from the DNA. The sample has 200,000 to 250,000 clones; 84% are singletons. From germline, CDR1 is LNHNV and CDR2 YYDKDF (reference sequence). V gave up 0 bases and J gave up 3 bases; unmatched junction bases: 7. The CDR3 is 17 residues long.

This receptor was obtained from a woman older than 75 with active or convalescent COVID-19. Sequences were obtained from peripheral blood. V usage is TRBV15 and J usage is TRBJ2-2, with 7 bases aligning to TRBD1. The CDR3 nucleotides read TGTGCCACCAGCAGAGATAACAGGGGTCTTTACACCGGGGAGCTGTTTTTT. Its translation is CATSRDNRGLYTGELFF.